A single sample gave rise to the 10 T cell receptor beta chains below, sequenced in a study of T-cell reconstitution after alpha-beta-depleted transplantation in children. A library of TCRbeta sequences, prepared with unique molecular identifiers, was generated. MiXCR was run by TCRdb on the PCR reads, yielding one entry per CDR3 protein. The repertoire consists of around 450,000 distinct CDR3 sequences, with 43% occurring once and the leading ten covering 27%. The sample in question was PBMCs, obtained before TCRalphabeta/CD19-depleted stem cell transplant. The receptor set was obtained from a girl aged 2-9 years with aplastic anemia, due to receive a stem cell transplant.

The chain employs TRBV7-2 and TRBJ2-1; 9 positions agree with TRBD2. The CDR3 contains 17 residues. Unmatched junction bases numbered 11, after V lost 1 base and J lost 7 bases. The germline gives CDR1 SGHTA, CDR2 FQGNSA. This CDR3 is CASSLGYLAGRENEQFF. CDR3 DNA sequence: TGTGCCAGCAGCTTAGGTTACCTAGCGGGACGGGAGAATGAGCAGTTCTTC.

The chain carries TRBV7-9 and TRBJ1-2, with 7 positions matching TRBD1. In germline, CDR1 is SEHNR, CDR2 FQNEAQ (reference sequence). This CDR3 has 15 residues. Losses at the gene ends were 6 bases for V and 4 bases for J; bases not matched to a gene: 11. CDR3 sequence reads: CASSSDRAFAYGYTF. The CDR3 DNA sequence: TGTGCCAGCAGTTCAGACAGGGCGTTTGCCTATGGCTACACCTTC.

V is TRBV5-1 and J is TRBJ2-3, with a weak D call TRBD1 (6 bases). This CDR3 contains 14 residues. Per the germline V gene, CDR1 is SGHRS and CDR2 is YFSETQ. Trimming cost V 3 bases and J 3 bases, with 11 bases left between them. DNA of the CDR3: TGCGCCAGCAGCTGGGGCAGGGGTACAGATACGCAGTATTTT. This encodes CASSWGRGTDTQYF.

This clonotype was picked up one time. V and J are TRBV28 and TRBJ1-2, with 7 bases identical to TRBD1. V shed 10 bases and J 4 bases; nucleotides not matched to a gene: 9. In germline, CDR1 is MDHEN, CDR2 SYDVKM. The CDR3 has 13 residues. CDR3 sequence (DNA): TGTGCCACCCGGGGGGGACAGAGCTATGGCTACACCTTC. Translating gives CATRGGQSYGYTF.

CDR3 bases: TGTGCCAGCAGCTCGGACGCAGGGGGGTACACCTTC. It codes for CASSSDAGGYTF. J is TRBJ1-2 and V is TRBV7-8; 7 bases match TRBD1. The V segment lost 4 bases and the J segment 11 bases; nucleotides outside the gene matches: 7. CDR3 length: 12 residues. Germline loops: CDR1 SGHVS, CDR2 FQNEAQ.

The chain's CDR3 is CSAPPEPRSKLTDTQYF. CDR3 in DNA: TGCAGTGCTCCCCCGGAGCCTAGAAGCAAACTCACAGATACGCAGTATTTT. The V gene is TRBV20-1, the J gene TRBJ2-3; D is unclear. This CDR3 is built from 17 residues. The V and J ends lost 5 bases and 2 bases respectively, with 23 bases between them. From germline, CDR1 is DFQATT and CDR2 SNEGSKA (reference sequence).

This clonotype has at least ten counts. The V gene is TRBV9, the J gene TRBJ2-5, with 7 bases aligning to TRBD1. Germline values: CDR1 SGDLS, CDR2 YYNGEE. The junction had 6 bases not matched to a gene; V was cut back by 3 bases and J by 1 base. The CDR3 is made up of 15 amino acids. CDR3 loop: CASSGSQGFQETQYF. Written as DNA, the CDR3 is TGTGCCAGCAGCGGATCACAGGGGTTCCAAGAGACCCAGTACTTC.

This clonotype showed up many times. J is TRBJ2-5 and V is TRBV4-2, with 11 bases matching TRBD2. This CDR3 comprises 17 residues. Germline V lookup: CDR1 LGHNA, CDR2 YNFKEQ. The junction had 12 bases not matched to a gene; V was cut back by 5 bases and J by 4 bases. CDR3 DNA: TGTGCCAGCAGCGCCCGGACTAGCGGGTCGGCCTCAGAGACCCAGTACTTC. Translation gives CASSARTSGSASETQYF.

In its sample, this clonotype was seen once. The V and J genes are TRBV7-9 and TRBJ2-1, with D unresolved. Germline V gene data show CDR1 as SEHNR and CDR2 as FQNEAQ (reference sequence). V shed 2 bases and J shed 6 bases, with 8 bases lying between them. This CDR3 contains 13 residues. CDR3 in DNA: TGTGCCAGCAGCTTAAGTCGAAGCAATGAGCAGTTCTTC. Its translation: CASSLSRSNEQFF.

The chain recombines TRBV5-5 with TRBJ2-2; D gene ambiguous. V was trimmed by 1 base and J by 2 bases, leaving 12 bases between them. The CDR3 loop spans 16 amino acids. The germline gives CDR1 SGHKS, CDR2 YYEKEE (reference sequence). In nucleotides, the CDR3 is TGTGCCAGCAGCTTGTATGGCAAACTCAACACCGGGGAGCTGTTTTTT. It specifies CASSLYGKLNTGELFF.